This T cell receptor beta chain was documented in a study of blood T cell repertoires in COVID-19. On the study more broadly: Acute and convalescent COVID-19 specimens originated in the United States, Italy and Spain. T cells, B-cell-depleted T cells, or PBMCs supplied cDNA or gDNA.

The CDR3 contains 15 residues. J was trimmed by 7 bases and V by 1 base; bases with no gene match: 7. CDR1 is SGDLS, CDR2 YYNGEE, per germline. The authors' processing: Reference gene primer amplification in the assay estimated nucleated cell counts. The protocol was immunoSEQ multiplex PCR, while the TCRdb copy is restricted to in-frame clones and leaves out a portion. D and trimming were read from the DNA, whereas the V and J calls and clone size are those reported in that table. The table records about 340,000 clones, more than 70% of them present only once. This clonotype originated in a man between 25 and 39 years old with active or convalescent COVID-19. The chain joins TRBV9 to TRBJ2-1, with TRBD2 matching 8 bases. Source material: peripheral blood. CDR3 amino acids: CASSVRGGGRNEQFF. The CDR3 DNA follows: TGTGCCAGCAGCGTAAGAGGCGGGGGGAGGAATGAGCAGTTCTTC.